This paragraph reports one T cell receptor beta chain. The antigen is not known. With V trimmed by 5 bases and J by 1 base, 12 bases remained unmatched. The CDR3 consists of 17 residues. Germline V gives CDR1 PRHDT, CDR2 FYEKMQ (reference sequence). These data come from a study of T cell responses to AZD1222 COVID-19 vaccine. TCRdb's copy holds only in-frame clones and misses some; the assay was immunoSEQ multiplex PCR. The sample lists roughly 120,000 clones; 65% to 90% were seen once. Points from the study as a whole: Recipients of AZD1222 seropositive at baseline numbered only 5 or 6.

Sequencing used peripheral blood, obtained on day 0 of AZD1222 vaccination. The TCR was taken from an adult in good health. This chain links TRBV13 with TRBJ2-7, with 9 positions matching TRBD1. The CDR3 sequence is CASSESGTGSGSYEQYF. CDR3 DNA sequence: TGTGCCAGCAGCGAGTCCGGGACAGGGTCCGGATCCTACGAGCAGTACTTC.